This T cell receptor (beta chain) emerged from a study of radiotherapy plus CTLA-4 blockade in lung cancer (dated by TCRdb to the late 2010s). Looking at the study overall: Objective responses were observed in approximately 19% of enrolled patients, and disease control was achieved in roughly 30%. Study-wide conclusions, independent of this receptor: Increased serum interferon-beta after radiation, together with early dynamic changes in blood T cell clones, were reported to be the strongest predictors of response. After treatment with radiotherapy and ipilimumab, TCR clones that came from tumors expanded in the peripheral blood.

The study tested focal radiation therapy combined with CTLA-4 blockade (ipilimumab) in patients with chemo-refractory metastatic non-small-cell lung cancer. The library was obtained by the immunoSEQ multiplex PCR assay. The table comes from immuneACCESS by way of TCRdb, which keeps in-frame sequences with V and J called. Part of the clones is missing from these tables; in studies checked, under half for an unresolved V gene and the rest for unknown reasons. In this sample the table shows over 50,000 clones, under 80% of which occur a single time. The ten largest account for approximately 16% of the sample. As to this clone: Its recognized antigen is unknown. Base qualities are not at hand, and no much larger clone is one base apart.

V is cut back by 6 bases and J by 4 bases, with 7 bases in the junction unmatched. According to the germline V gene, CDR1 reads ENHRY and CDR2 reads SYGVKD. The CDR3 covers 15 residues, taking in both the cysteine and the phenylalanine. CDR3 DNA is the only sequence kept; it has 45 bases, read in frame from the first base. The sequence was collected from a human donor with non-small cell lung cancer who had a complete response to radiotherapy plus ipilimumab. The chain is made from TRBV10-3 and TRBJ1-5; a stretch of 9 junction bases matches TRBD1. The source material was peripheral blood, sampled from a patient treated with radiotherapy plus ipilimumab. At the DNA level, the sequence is TGTGCCATCAGGAAGGAGGGGACAGGGAATCAGCCCCAGCATTTT. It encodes CAIRKEGTGNQPQHF.